This TCR beta chain was sequenced in a study of tumor and adjacent non-tumor tissue in lung cancer. Study background: Patients comprised approximately eleven adenocarcinoma, 2 squamous cell carcinoma and 1 small cell lung cancer. On average, productive TCRbeta reads reached a few million per sample.

RNA was extracted from bulk tissue without any cell sorting. Distant lung tissue was collected more than 3 cm away from the tumor edge. Three rounds of nested PCR, following a modified ARM-PCR protocol, produced the TCRbeta library. MiXCR, run by TCRdb on the multiplex PCR reads, gives a single entry per CDR3 protein. The sample holds 40,000 to 55,000 distinct CDR3 sequences; about 80% are singletons and the top ten take 20% to 30%. The study, taken as a whole, reports: In normal lung, the top 100 clones were significantly more dominant than in tumor. TCR diversity was significantly greater in tumor than normal lung tissue.

Trimming cost V 3 bases and J 8 bases, with 20 bases left between them. CDR3 length: 15 amino acids. Per the germline V gene, CDR1 is SGDLS and CDR2 is YYNGEE. A word on this clonotype: Its specificity is unknown.

Sequencing was carried out using distant non-tumor lung tissue. The genes are TRBV9 and TRBJ1-2; tentatively, D is TRBD1 (5 bases). The receptor was derived from a woman aged 55-69 years with non-small cell lung cancer. The CDR3, as DNA: TGTGCCAGCAGCGGGGACGCAGGGTTTGATCGAGGCTACACCTTC. Amino acids: CASSGDAGFDRGYTF.